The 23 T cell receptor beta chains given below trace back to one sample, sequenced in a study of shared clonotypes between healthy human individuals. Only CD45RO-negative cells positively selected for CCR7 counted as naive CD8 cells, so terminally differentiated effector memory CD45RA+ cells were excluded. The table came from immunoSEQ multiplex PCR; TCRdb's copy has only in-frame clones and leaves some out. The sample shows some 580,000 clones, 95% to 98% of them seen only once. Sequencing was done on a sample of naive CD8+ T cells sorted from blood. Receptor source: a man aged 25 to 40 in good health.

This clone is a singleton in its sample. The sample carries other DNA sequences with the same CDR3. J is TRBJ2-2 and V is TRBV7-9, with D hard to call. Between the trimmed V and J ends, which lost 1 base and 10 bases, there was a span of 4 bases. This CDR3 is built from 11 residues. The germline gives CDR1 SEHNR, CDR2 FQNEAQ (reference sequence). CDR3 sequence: CASSLGSELFF. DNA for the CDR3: TGTGCCAGCAGCTTAGGGTCGGAGCTGTTTTTT.

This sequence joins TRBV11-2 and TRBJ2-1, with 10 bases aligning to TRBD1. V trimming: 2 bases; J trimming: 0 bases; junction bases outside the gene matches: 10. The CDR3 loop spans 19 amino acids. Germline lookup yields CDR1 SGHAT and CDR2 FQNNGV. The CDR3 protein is CASSLIWTGGISSYNEQFF. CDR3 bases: TGTGCCAGCAGCTTAATCTGGACAGGGGGTATAAGCTCCTACAATGAGCAGTTCTTC.

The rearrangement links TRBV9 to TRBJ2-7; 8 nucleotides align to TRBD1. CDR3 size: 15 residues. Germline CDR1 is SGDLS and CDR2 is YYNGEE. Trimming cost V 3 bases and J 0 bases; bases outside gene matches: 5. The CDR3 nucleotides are TGTGCCAGCAGCGCGGGACAGGTTAGCTCCTACGAGCAGTACTTC. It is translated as CASSAGQVSSYEQYF.

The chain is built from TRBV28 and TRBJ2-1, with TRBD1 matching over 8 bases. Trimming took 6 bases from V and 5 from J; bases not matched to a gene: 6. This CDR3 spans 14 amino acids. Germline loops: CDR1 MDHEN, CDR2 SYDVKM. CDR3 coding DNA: TGTGCCAGCAGGGCCGGACAGGGTAACAATGAGCAGTTCTTC. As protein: CASRAGQGNNEQFF.

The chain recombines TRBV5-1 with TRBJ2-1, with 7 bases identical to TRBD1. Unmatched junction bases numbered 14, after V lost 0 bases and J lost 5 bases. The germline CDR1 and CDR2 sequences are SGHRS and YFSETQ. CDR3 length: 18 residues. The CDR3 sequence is CASSLADVGRGLDNEQFF. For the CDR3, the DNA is TGCGCCAGCAGCTTGGCTGATGTAGGTAGGGGGCTCGACAATGAGCAGTTCTTC. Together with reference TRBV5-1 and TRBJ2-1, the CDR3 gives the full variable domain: KAGVTQTPRYLIKTRGQQVTLSCSPISGHRSVSWYQQTPGQGLQFLFEYFSETQRNKGNFPGRFSGRQFSNSRSEMNVSTLELGDSALYLCASSLADVGRGLDNEQFFGPGTRLTVL.

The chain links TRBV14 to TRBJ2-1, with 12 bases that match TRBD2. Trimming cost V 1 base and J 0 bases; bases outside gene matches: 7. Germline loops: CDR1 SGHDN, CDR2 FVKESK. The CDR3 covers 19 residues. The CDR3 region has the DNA TGTGCCAGCAGCCAAGGGGAAACTAGCGGGAGGAGCTCCTACAATGAGCAGTTCTTC. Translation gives CASSQGETSGRSSYNEQFF.

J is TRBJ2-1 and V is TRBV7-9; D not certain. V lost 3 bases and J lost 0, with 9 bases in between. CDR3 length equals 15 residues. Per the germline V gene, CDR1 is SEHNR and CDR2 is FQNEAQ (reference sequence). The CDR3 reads CASSLAPSSYNEQFF. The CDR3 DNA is TGTGCCAGCAGCTTGGCCCCCAGCTCCTACAATGAGCAGTTCTTC.

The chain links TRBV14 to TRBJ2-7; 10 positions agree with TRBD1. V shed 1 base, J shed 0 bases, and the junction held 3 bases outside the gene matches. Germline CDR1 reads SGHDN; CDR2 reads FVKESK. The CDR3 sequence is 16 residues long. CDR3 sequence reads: CASSQGTGGFSYEQYF. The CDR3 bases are TGTGCCAGCAGCCAAGGGACAGGGGGGTTCTCCTACGAGCAGTACTTC. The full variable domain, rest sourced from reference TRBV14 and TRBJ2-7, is EAGVTQFPSHSVIEKGQTVTLRCDPISGHDNLYWYRRVMGKEIKFLLHFVKESKQDESGMPNNRFLAERTGGTYSTLKVQPAELEDSGVYFCASSQGTGGFSYEQYFGPGTRLTVT.

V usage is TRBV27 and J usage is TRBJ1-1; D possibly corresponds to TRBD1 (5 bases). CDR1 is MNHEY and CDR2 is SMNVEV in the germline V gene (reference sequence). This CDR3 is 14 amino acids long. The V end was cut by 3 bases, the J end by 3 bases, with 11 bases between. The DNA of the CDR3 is TGTGCCAGCAGTTTTAAGGGGCGATACACTGAAGCTTTCTTT. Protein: CASSFKGRYTEAFF.

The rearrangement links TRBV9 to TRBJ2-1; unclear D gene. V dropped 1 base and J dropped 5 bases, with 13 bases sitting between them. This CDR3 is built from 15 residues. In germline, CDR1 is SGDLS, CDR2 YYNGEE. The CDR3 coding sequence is TGTGCCAGCAGCGTACGGCTAGGCAGTCACAATGAGCAGTTCTTC. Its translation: CASSVRLGSHNEQFF.

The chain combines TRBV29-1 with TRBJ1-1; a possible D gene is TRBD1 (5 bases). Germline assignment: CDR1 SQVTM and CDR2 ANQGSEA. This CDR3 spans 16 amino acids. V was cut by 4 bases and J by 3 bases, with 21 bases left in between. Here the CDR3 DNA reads TGCAGCGTTGCAGTTAGGGGAGGATCAGGATACACTGAAGCTTTCTTT. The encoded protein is CSVAVRGGSGYTEAFF. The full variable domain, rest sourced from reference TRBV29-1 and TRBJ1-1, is SAVISQKPSRDICQRGTSLTIQCQVDSQVTMMFWYRQQPGQSLTLIATANQGSEATYESGFVIDKFPISRPNLTFSTLTVSNMSPEDSSIYLCSVAVRGGSGYTEAFFGQGTRLTVV.

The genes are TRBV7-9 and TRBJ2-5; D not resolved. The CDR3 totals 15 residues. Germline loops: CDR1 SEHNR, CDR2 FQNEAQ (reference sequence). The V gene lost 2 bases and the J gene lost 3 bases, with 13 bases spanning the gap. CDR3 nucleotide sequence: TGTGCCAGCAGCTTAATTCCCACGGCGGAAGAGACCCAGTACTTC. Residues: CASSLIPTAEETQYF.

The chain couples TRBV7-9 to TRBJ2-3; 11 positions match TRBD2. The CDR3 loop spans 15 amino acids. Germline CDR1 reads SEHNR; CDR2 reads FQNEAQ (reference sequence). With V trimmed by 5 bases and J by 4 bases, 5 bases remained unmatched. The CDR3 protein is CASSNLAGGPDTQYF. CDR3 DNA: TGTGCCAGCAGCAACCTAGCGGGAGGTCCAGATACGCAGTATTTT.

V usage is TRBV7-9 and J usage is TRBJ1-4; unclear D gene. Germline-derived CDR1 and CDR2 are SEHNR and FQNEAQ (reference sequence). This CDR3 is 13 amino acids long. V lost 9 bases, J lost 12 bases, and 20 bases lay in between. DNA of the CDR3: TGTGCCAGTCGATCGGCGGCGTCCGAGGAACTGTTTTTT. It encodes CASRSAASEELFF.

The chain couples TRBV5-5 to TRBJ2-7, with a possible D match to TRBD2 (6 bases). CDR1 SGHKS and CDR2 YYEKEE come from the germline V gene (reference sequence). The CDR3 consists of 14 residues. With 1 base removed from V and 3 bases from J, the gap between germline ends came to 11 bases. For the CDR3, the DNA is TGTGCCAGCAGCTTGAGGGCGGGAAGCTACGAGCAGTACTTC. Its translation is CASSLRAGSYEQYF. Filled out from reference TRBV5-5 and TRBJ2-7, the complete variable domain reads DAGVTQSPTHLIKTRGQQVTLRCSPISGHKSVSWYQQVLGQGPQFIFQYYEKEERGRGNFPDRFSARQFPNYSSELNVNALLLGDSALYLCASSLRAGSYEQYFGPGTRLTVT.

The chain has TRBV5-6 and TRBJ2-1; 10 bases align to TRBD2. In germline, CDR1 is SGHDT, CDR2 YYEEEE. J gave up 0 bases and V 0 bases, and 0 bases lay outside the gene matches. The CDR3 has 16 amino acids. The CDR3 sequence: CASSLGLAGSYNEQFF. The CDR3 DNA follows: TGTGCCAGCAGCTTGGGACTAGCGGGCTCCTACAATGAGCAGTTCTTC.

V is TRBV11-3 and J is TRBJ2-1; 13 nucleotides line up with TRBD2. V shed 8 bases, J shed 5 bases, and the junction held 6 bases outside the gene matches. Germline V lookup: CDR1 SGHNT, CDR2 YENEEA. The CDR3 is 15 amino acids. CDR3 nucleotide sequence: TGTGCCAGCGGCTCCGGGACTAGCGGGAACAATGAGCAGTTCTTC. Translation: CASGSGTSGNNEQFF. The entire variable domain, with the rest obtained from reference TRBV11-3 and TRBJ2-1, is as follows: EAGVVQSPRYKIIEKKQPVAFWCNPISGHNTLYWYLQNLGQGPELLIRYENEEAVDDSQLPKDRFSAERLKGVDSTLKIQPAELGDSAVYLCASGSGTSGNNEQFFGPGTRLTVL.

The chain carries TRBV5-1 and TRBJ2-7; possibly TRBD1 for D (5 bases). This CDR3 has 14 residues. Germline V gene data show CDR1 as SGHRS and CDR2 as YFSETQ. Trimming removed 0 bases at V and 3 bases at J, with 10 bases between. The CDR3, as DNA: TGCGCCAGCAGCTTGGACAGGTCCTTCTACGAGCAGTACTTC. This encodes CASSLDRSFYEQYF.

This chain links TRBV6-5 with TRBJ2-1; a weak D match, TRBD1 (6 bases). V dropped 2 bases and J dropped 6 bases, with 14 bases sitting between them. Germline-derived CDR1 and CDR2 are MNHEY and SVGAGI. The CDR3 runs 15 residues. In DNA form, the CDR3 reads TGTGCCAGCAGTTACATGTCAGGGGACCGCAATGAGCAGTTCTTC. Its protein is CASSYMSGDRNEQFF.

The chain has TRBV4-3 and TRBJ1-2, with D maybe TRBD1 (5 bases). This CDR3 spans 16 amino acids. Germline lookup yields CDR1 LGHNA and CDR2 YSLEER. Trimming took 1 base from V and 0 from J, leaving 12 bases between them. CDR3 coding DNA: TGCGCCAGCAGCCAAGGGACACCCCTACCTAACTATGGCTACACCTTC. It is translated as CASSQGTPLPNYGYTF.

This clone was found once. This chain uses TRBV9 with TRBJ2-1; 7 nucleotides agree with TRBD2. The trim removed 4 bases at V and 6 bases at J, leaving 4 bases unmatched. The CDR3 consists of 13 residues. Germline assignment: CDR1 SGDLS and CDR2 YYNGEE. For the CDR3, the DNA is TGTGCCAGCAGCCCCCCGGGAGGCAATGAGCAGTTCTTC. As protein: CASSPPGGNEQFF.

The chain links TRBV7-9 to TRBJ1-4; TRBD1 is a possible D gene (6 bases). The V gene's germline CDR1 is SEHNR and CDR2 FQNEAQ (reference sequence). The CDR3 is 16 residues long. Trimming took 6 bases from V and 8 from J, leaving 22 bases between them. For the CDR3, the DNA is TGTGCCAGCAGTTCGCGCGGACAGACGCGAGGAGAAAAACTGTTTTTT. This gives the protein CASSSRGQTRGEKLFF.

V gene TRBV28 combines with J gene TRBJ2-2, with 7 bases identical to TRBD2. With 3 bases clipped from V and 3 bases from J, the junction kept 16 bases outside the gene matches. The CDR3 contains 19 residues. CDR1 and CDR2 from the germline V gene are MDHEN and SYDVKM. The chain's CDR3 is CASSFEGAGTHSYTGELFF. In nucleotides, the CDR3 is TGTGCCAGCAGTTTTGAAGGAGCGGGAACTCATTCTTACACCGGGGAGCTGTTTTTT.